This is a list of T cell receptor beta chains from one sample in a study of beta chain features in type 1 diabetes. The assay was immunoSEQ multiplex PCR, and TCRdb's table has in-frame clones only and misses some. The sample records about 700,000 clones, 13% being singletons. Material: naive CD4+ T cells from blood. The receptors shown here come from a young man with type 1 diabetes. The CDR3 runs from the conserved cysteine through the conserved F or W. D genes are given only for firm matches. Clone size is given for some rows only: seen once, a few or many times, or a class if the clone is expanded.

cdr3_aa | cdr3_nt | clone_size | j_call | v_call | d_call
CASSFQIPTGYSNQPQHF | TGTGCCAGCAGTTTCCAGATCCCGACAGGTTATAGCAATCAGCCCCAGCATTTT | few | TRBJ1-5 | TRBV27 | .
CASSLRDTGELFF | TGTGCCAGCAGCTTAAGAGACACCGGGGAGCTGTTTTTT | . | TRBJ2-2 | TRBV5-4 | .
CASSGQGFNEQFF | TGTGCCAGCAGTGGCCAGGGTTTCAATGAGCAGTTCTTC | . | TRBJ2-1 | TRBV6-1 | .
CASSGQGGEQFF | TGCGCCAGCAGTGGACAGGGGGGTGAGCAGTTCTTC | few | TRBJ2-1 | TRBV5-1 | TRBD1
CASSLAHDGYTF | TGTGCCAGCAGCTTAGCACATGATGGCTACACCTTC | . | TRBJ1-2 | TRBV7-9 | .
CASSSPGQGAGANVLTF | TGTGCCAGCAGTTCGCCGGGACAGGGAGCCGGGGCCAACGTCCTGACTTTC | . | TRBJ2-6 | TRBV28 | TRBD1
CAWSRQKDQPQHF | TGTGCCTGGAGTAGGCAGAAGGATCAGCCCCAGCATTTT | . | TRBJ1-5 | TRBV30 | .
CASSEGRGTYEQYF | TGTGCCAGCAGTGAGGGGCGGGGCACCTACGAGCAGTACTTC | . | TRBJ2-7 | TRBV2 | .
CASSYSGTGLDEQFF | TGTGCCAGCAGTTACTCGGGGACAGGGCTGGATGAGCAGTTCTTC | few | TRBJ2-1 | TRBV6-6 | TRBD1
CASSLFTGQQETQYF | TGTGCCAGCAGCCTATTCACAGGGCAGCAAGAGACCCAGTACTTC | once | TRBJ2-5 | TRBV6-5 | .
CASSSYRGNEQFF | TGTGCCAGCAGCTCGTACAGGGGGAATGAGCAGTTCTTC | few | TRBJ2-1 | TRBV7-8 | TRBD1
CAIRGYNEQFF | TGTGCCATCAGGGGCTACAATGAGCAGTTCTTC | few | TRBJ2-1 | TRBV10-3 | .
CASSSSTSGAGRDTQYF | TGTGCCAGCAGTTCATCCACTAGCGGGGCGGGGAGGGATACGCAGTATTTT | . | TRBJ2-3 | TRBV28 | TRBD2
CASSPVSDGSPYEQYF | TGTGCCAGCTCACCGGTATCGGACGGCAGCCCCTACGAGCAGTACTTC | . | TRBJ2-7 | TRBV18 | .
CASSRTSGASTDTQYF | TGCGCCAGCAGTCGCACTAGCGGGGCTAGCACAGATACGCAGTATTTT | . | TRBJ2-3 | TRBV23-1 | TRBD2
CASSPDRDLRGYTF | TGTGCCAGCTCACCGGACAGGGATCTCAGGGGCTACACCTTC | . | TRBJ1-2 | TRBV18 | TRBD1
CAWSGSPWGTEAFF | TGTGCCTGGAGTGGTTCTCCATGGGGCACTGAAGCTTTCTTT | . | TRBJ1-1 | TRBV30 | .
CASSPTAMNTEAFF | TGTGCCAGCTCACCGACAGCCATGAACACTGAAGCTTTCTTT | . | TRBJ1-1 | TRBV18 | .
CASRPGQGGEKLFF | TGTGCCAGCAGACCGGGACAGGGAGGTGAAAAACTGTTTTTT | few | TRBJ1-4 | TRBV11-3 | TRBD1
CASRSPGQGNESSYEQYF | TGTGCAAGTCGCTCCCCGGGACAGGGGAATGAGTCCTCCTACGAGCAGTACTTC | . | TRBJ2-7 | TRBV12-2 | .
CASSPGLRDGYEQYF | TGTGCCAGCAGCCCAGGACTACGGGATGGGTACGAGCAGTACTTC | . | TRBJ2-7 | TRBV9 | .
CASSQDPGNTGELFF | TGCGCCAGCAGCCAAGATCCAGGGAACACCGGGGAGCTGTTTTTT | few | TRBJ2-2 | TRBV4-1 | .
CASSGRGPDRGTEAFF | TGTGCCAGCAGCGGAAGGGGCCCCGACAGGGGCACTGAAGCTTTCTTT | . | TRBJ1-1 | TRBV7-9 | TRBD1
CSGQGQGGNTEAFF | TGCAGCGGCCAGGGACAGGGGGGGAACACTGAAGCTTTCTTT | few | TRBJ1-1 | TRBV29-1 | TRBD1
CASSYKGASTNEKLFF | TGTGCCAGCAGTTATAAGGGGGCGTCGACTAATGAAAAACTGTTTTTT | . | TRBJ1-4 | TRBV6-5 | TRBD1
CASRRQGGTDTQYF | TGTGCCAGCAGACGACAGGGGGGCACAGATACGCAGTATTTT | . | TRBJ2-3 | TRBV2 | TRBD1
CASSPPGPLEETQYF | TGTGCCAGCTCACCACCGGGTCCATTAGAAGAGACCCAGTACTTC | . | TRBJ2-5 | TRBV18 | .
CASTWRGSTEAFF | TGTGCCAGCACCTGGAGGGGGTCCACTGAAGCTTTCTTT | . | TRBJ1-1 | TRBV27 | .
CASRVTGDTEAFF | TGTGCCAGCAGGGTGACAGGGGACACTGAAGCTTTCTTT | . | TRBJ1-1 | TRBV2 | TRBD1
CAWKRTGRTEAFF | TGTGCCTGGAAGCGGACAGGGCGGACTGAAGCTTTCTTT | . | TRBJ1-1 | TRBV30 | TRBD1
CASSSPGGAYNEQFF | TGTGCCAGCAGTAGCCCCGGGGGGGCCTACAATGAGCAGTTCTTC | . | TRBJ2-1 | TRBV6-5 | TRBD2
CASTMEWGLSYEQYF | TGTGCCAGCACCATGGAATGGGGCCTTTCCTACGAGCAGTACTTC | few | TRBJ2-7 | TRBV27 | .
CSVAPSADTQYF | TGCAGCGTTGCACCGAGCGCAGATACGCAGTATTTT | few | TRBJ2-3 | TRBV29-1 | .
CASRVRIDRSYEQYF | TGTGCCAGCAGGGTTAGAATTGACAGGTCCTACGAGCAGTACTTC | . | TRBJ2-7 | TRBV7-9 | .
CASSQTSGGSPSGANVLTF | TGCGCCAGCAGCCAGACTAGCGGGGGGAGCCCCTCTGGGGCCAACGTCCTGACTTTC | few | TRBJ2-6 | TRBV4-1 | TRBD2
CASWSIYGYTF | TGTGCCAGTTGGAGCATCTATGGCTACACCTTC | . | TRBJ1-2 | TRBV6-5 | .
CASSPTGHSYEQYF | TGTGCCAGCAGCCCGACAGGTCACTCCTACGAGCAGTACTTC | . | TRBJ2-7 | TRBV5-6 | .
CASSRGEKAYEQYF | TGTGCCAGCAGCCGAGGAGAGAAGGCCTACGAGCAGTACTTC | . | TRBJ2-7 | TRBV6-5 | .
CASSYRGSYEQYF | TGTGCCAGCAGTTACAGGGGCTCCTACGAGCAGTACTTC | . | TRBJ2-7 | TRBV6-5 | .
CASSDRAHTDTQYF | TGTGCCAGCAGCGACAGGGCCCACACAGATACGCAGTATTTT | few | TRBJ2-3 | TRBV2 | TRBD1
CASSSYGTVAYEQYF | TGCGCCAGCAGCTCCTACGGGACAGTAGCCTACGAGCAGTACTTC | . | TRBJ2-7 | TRBV5-1 | TRBD1
CASRLGNSNQPQHF | TGTGCCAGTAGGCTAGGTAATAGCAATCAGCCCCAGCATTTT | few | TRBJ1-5 | TRBV19 | .
CASSEALGVNYGYTF | TGTGCCAGCAGTGAAGCTTTGGGAGTTAACTATGGCTACACCTTC | . | TRBJ1-2 | TRBV6-1 | .
CATSRDLGPQETQYF | TGTGCCACCAGCAGGGATCTAGGGCCCCAAGAGACCCAGTACTTC | few | TRBJ2-5 | TRBV15 | .
CSASTTEKLFF | TGCAGTGCTAGTACAACGGAAAAACTGTTTTTT | . | TRBJ1-4 | TRBV20-1 | .
CSVGRLMNTEAFF | TGCAGCGTTGGTCGGCTGATGAACACTGAAGCTTTCTTT | few | TRBJ1-1 | TRBV29-1 | .
CASSLLGDGYTF | TGTGCCAGCAGCCTCTTAGGGGACGGCTACACCTTC | . | TRBJ1-2 | TRBV13 | .
CASSLTSGSPDTQYF | TGTGCCAGCAGCTTAACTAGCGGGTCTCCAGATACGCAGTATTTT | few | TRBJ2-3 | TRBV7-2 | TRBD2
CASMGLHNEQFF | TGCGCCAGCATGGGACTTCACAATGAGCAGTTCTTC | . | TRBJ2-1 | TRBV5-1 | .
CASSQAGRAFF | TGTGCCAGCAGCCAAGCAGGGAGAGCTTTCTTT | . | TRBJ1-1 | TRBV4-2 | .